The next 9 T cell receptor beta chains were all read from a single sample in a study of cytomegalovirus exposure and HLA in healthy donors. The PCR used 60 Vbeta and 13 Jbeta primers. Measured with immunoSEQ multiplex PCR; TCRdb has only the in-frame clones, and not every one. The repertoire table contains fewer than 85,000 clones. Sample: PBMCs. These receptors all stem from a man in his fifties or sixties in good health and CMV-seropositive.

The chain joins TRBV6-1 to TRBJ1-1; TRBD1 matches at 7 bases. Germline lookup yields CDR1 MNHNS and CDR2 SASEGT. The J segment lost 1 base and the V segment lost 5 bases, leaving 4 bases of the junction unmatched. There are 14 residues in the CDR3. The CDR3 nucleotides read TGTGCCAGCAGTCTAGGGGACAGGAACACTGAAGCTTTCTTT. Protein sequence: CASSLGDRNTEAFF.

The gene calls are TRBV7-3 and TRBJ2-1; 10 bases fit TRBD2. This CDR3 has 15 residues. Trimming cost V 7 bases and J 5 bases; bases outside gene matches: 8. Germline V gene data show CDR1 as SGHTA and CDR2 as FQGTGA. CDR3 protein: CASTPLAGDNNEQFF. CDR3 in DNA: TGTGCCAGCACCCCTCTAGCGGGGGATAACAATGAGCAGTTCTTC.

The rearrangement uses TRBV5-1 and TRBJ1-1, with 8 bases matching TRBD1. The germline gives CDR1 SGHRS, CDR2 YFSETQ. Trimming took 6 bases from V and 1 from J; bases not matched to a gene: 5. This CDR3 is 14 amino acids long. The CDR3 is CASTSGTGNTEAFF. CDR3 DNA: TGCGCCAGCACCTCGGGGACAGGGAACACTGAAGCTTTCTTT.

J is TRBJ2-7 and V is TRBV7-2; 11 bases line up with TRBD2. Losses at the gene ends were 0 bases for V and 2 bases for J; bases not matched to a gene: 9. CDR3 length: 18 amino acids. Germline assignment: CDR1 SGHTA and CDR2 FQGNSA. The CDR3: CASSLASGTSGHTYEQYF. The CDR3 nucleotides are TGTGCCAGCAGCTTAGCAAGTGGGACTAGCGGACATACCTACGAGCAGTACTTC.

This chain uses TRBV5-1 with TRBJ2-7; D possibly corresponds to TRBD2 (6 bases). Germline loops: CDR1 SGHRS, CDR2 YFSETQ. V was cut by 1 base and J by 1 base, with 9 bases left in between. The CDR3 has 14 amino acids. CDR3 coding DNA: TGCGCCAGCAGCTTGTATGGGACTTCCTACGAGCAGTACTTC. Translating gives CASSLYGTSYEQYF.

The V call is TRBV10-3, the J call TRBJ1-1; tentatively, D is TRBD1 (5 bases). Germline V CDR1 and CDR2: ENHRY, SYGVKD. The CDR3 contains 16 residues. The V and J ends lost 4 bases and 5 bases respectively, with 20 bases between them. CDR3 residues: CAISVHQQGEGTEAFF. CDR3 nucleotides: TGTGCCATCAGTGTCCACCAACAAGGGGAGGGTACTGAAGCTTTCTTT.

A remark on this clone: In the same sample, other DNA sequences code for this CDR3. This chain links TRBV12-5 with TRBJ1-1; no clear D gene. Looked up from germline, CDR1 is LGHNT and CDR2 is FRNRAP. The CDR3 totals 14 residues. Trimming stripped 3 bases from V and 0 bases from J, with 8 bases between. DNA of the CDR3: TGTGCTAGTGGTTTAGACTTAATGAACACTGAAGCTTTCTTT. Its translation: CASGLDLMNTEAFF.

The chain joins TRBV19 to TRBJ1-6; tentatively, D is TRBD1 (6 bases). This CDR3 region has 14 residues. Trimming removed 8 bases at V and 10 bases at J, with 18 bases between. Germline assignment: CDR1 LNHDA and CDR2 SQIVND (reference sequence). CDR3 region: CASGLQGGDSPLHF. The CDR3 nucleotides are TGTGCCAGTGGGTTACAGGGTGGCGACTCACCCCTCCACTTT.

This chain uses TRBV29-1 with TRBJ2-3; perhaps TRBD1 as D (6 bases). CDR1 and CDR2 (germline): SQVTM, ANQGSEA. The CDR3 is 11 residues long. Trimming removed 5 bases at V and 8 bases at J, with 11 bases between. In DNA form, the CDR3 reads TGCAGCGTTACCGCCAGGGGTACGCAGTATTTT. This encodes CSVTARGTQYF.